The 20 T cell receptor beta chains presented below share a single source sample, sequenced in a study of blood T cell repertoires in COVID-19. Profiling relied on immunoSEQ multiplex PCR, and the TCRdb table lists in-frame clones only, not all of them. Among around 130,000 clones listed, roughly 90% were seen once. Material for sequencing was peripheral blood. The receptors originated from a man between 65 and 85 years old with active COVID-19.

The chain joins TRBV19 to TRBJ1-5; D not certain. The CDR3 runs 16 residues. Germline V gives CDR1 LNHDA, CDR2 SQIVND (reference sequence). V dropped 5 bases and J dropped 4 bases, with 18 bases sitting between them. For the CDR3, the DNA is TGTGCCAGTAGTGGAGTACGGGGAAGAGGTAATCAGCCCCAGCATTTT. It yields the protein CASSGVRGRGNQPQHF.

This clone was recorded once. This chain connects TRBV7-9 to TRBJ2-1, with 13 nucleotides matching TRBD2. Germline V gene lookup returns CDR1 SEHNR and CDR2 FQNEAQ (reference sequence). With V trimmed by 1 base and J by 14 bases, 5 bases remained unmatched. The CDR3 extends over 14 amino acids. For the CDR3, the DNA is TGTGCCAGCAGCTTAGGAGGGACTAGCGGGGAAAAGTTCTTC. It encodes CASSLGGTSGEKFF.

CDR3 nucleotide sequence: TGTGCCAGCAGTCCGGGACTAGGCAATGAGCAGTTCTTC. Its translation is CASSPGLGNEQFF. The gene calls are TRBV6-2 or TRBV6-3 and TRBJ2-1; 8 nucleotides match TRBD2. Germline V gives CDR1 MNHEY, CDR2 SVGEGT. The CDR3 has 13 amino acids. Unmatched junction bases numbered 3, after V lost 5 bases and J lost 6 bases.

The chain is built from TRBV6-5 and TRBJ1-3; the D is unclear. Germline loops: CDR1 MNHEY, CDR2 SVGAGI. The CDR3 is 15 residues long. Deletions cut 4 bases from V and 0 bases from J, with 10 bases between. The CDR3 coding sequence is TGTGCCAGCAGTTCTATGGGCCACTCTGGAAACACCATATATTTT. Translation gives CASSSMGHSGNTIYF.

This sequence joins TRBV9 and TRBJ2-3, with a possible D match to TRBD1 (5 bases). The V gene's germline CDR1 is SGDLS and CDR2 YYNGEE. This CDR3 comprises 15 residues. V lost 1 base and J 0 bases, leaving 9 bases between the germline ends. CDR3 residues: CASSVQGSSTDTQYF. In DNA, the CDR3 is TGTGCCAGCAGCGTACAGGGCTCTAGCACAGATACGCAGTATTTT.

V is TRBV7-2 and J is TRBJ2-5; tentative D call: TRBD2 (6 bases). Trimming left V 8 bases short and J 6 bases short, with 16 bases between. The CDR3 has 13 amino acids. Germline-derived CDR1 and CDR2 are SGHTA and FQGNSA. DNA for the CDR3: TGTGCCAGCTCCGGACGGGAGTTTAAGACCCAGTACTTC. Translation: CASSGREFKTQYF.

This clone has just one count. The chain links TRBV5-1 to TRBJ1-2; tentative D call: TRBD1 (5 bases). CDR1 SGHRS and CDR2 YFSETQ come from the germline V gene. The V end was cut by 4 bases, the J end by 7 bases, with 20 bases between. CDR3 length equals 15 residues. The CDR3 region is CASSPGDGRGAGYTF. CDR3 bases: TGCGCCAGCAGCCCCGGGGACGGCCGCGGGGCTGGCTACACCTTC.

This clone was counted a single time. The V gene is TRBV27, the J gene TRBJ1-4; D gene ambiguous. The germline CDR1 and CDR2 sequences are MNHEY and SMNVEV (reference sequence). Trimming removed 6 bases from V and 5 bases from J, with 7 bases in between. This CDR3 spans 12 amino acids. The DNA for the CDR3 is TGTGCCAGCAGCCGAACAAATGAAAAACTGTTTTTT. This translates into CASSRTNEKLFF.

The chain combines TRBV27 with TRBJ1-1; a possible D gene is TRBD1 (5 bases). The V and J ends lost 7 bases and 5 bases respectively, with 17 bases between them. Germline CDR1 and CDR2: MNHEY and SMNVEV (reference sequence). The CDR3 length is 14 residues. The CDR3 loop is CASIPGLGRTEAFF. Here the CDR3 DNA reads TGTGCCAGCATACCGGGACTAGGGCGGACTGAAGCTTTCTTT.

The V call is TRBV5-4, the J call TRBJ2-1; a possible D gene is TRBD1 (6 bases). In germline, CDR1 is SGHNT, CDR2 YYREEE (reference sequence). V was cut by 1 base and J by 9 bases, with 11 bases left in between. The CDR3 has 13 amino acids. This CDR3 is CASSLYRDGEQFF. Here the CDR3 DNA reads TGTGCCAGCAGCTTGTACAGGGACGGTGAGCAGTTCTTC.

The V gene is TRBV5-1, the J gene TRBJ1-2; weak D call: TRBD1 (5 bases). The CDR3 length is 16 residues. Germline V gene sequence: CDR1 SGHRS, CDR2 YFSETQ. Between the trimmed V and J ends, which lost 3 bases and 4 bases, there was a span of 19 bases. The CDR3 DNA sequence: TGCGCCAGCAGCTCCTTACAGGCCGCACCGGCCTATGGCTACACCTTC. Protein product: CASSSLQAAPAYGYTF.

The chain couples TRBV7-3 to TRBJ2-7; D gene ambiguous. The CDR3 totals 14 residues. Trimming stripped 5 bases from V and 0 bases from J, with 11 bases between. Germline V gives CDR1 SGHTA, CDR2 FQGTGA. CDR3 DNA sequence: TGTGCCAGCAGCCCCCACCCGGGCTCCTACGAGCAGTACTTC. Its translation is CASSPHPGSYEQYF.

This rearrangement joins TRBV28 to TRBJ1-1; D is perhaps TRBD1 (5 bases). Germline-derived CDR1 and CDR2 are MDHEN and SYDVKM. The V gene lost 8 bases and the J gene lost 5 bases, with 12 bases spanning the gap. The CDR3 consists of 12 residues. The CDR3 DNA sequence: TGTGCCAGCGGGGGGGGGAGAACTGAAGCTTTCTTT. As protein: CASGGGRTEAFF. The complete variable domain, with remaining parts taken from reference TRBV28 and TRBJ1-1, reads DVKVTQSSRYLVKRTGEKVFLECVQDMDHENMFWYRQDPGLGLRLIYFSYDVKMKEKGDIPEGYSVSREKKERFSLILESASTNQTSMYLCASGGGRTEAFFGQGTRLTVV.

The chain joins TRBV29-1 to TRBJ1-4; 9 bases map to TRBD1. The CDR3 runs 12 residues. V lost 7 bases and J lost 8; bases outside the gene matches: 5. Looked up from germline, CDR1 is SQVTM and CDR2 is ANQGSEA. CDR3: CSGTGDNEKLFF. For the CDR3, the DNA is TGCAGCGGGACAGGGGACAACGAAAAACTGTTTTTT.

This sequence joins TRBV28 and TRBJ2-2; 7 bases are shared with TRBD2. The germline gives CDR1 MDHEN, CDR2 SYDVKM. The CDR3 runs 17 residues. The ends lost 7 bases at V and 2 bases at J; junction bases unmatched: 13. The CDR3 nucleotides are TGTGCCAGCACAAGAAGACCTAGCGGACTCAACACCGGGGAGCTGTTTTTT. Its translation is CASTRRPSGLNTGELFF.

The rearrangement joins TRBV7-3 to TRBJ2-1; 10 positions agree with TRBD2. Trimming at V came to 5 bases and at J to 6 bases, leaving 7 bases not matched to a gene. The V gene's germline CDR1 is SGHTA and CDR2 FQGTGA. This CDR3 region has 15 residues. The CDR3 loop is CASSLLAGVGNEQFF. For the CDR3, the DNA is TGTGCCAGCAGCCTCCTAGCGGGAGTGGGCAATGAGCAGTTCTTC. The complete variable domain, with remaining parts taken from reference TRBV7-3 and TRBJ2-1, reads GAGVSQTPSNKVTEKGKYVELRCDPISGHTALYWYRQSLGQGPEFLIYFQGTGAADDSGLPNDRFFAVRPEGSVSTLKIQRTERGDSAVYLCASSLLAGVGNEQFFGPGTRLTVL.

This clone was detected once. The chain links TRBV21-1 to TRBJ2-1; the table's D call, TRBD1, has no DNA check behind it. TRBV21-1 is described as a pseudogene. The length of the CDR3 is 13 residues. The CDR3 is CASSPQDYNEQFF. CDR3 coding DNA: TGTGCCAGCAGCCCCCAGGATTACAATGAGCAGTTCTTC.

This chain joins TRBV9 and TRBJ2-5; D perhaps matches TRBD2 (5 bases). Germline loops: CDR1 SGDLS, CDR2 YYNGEE. The CDR3 extends over 15 amino acids. The germline V and J ends were trimmed by 0 bases and 2 bases, with 11 bases remaining between them. This CDR3 is CASSVVGGSQETQYF. CDR3 in DNA: TGTGCCAGCAGCGTAGTTGGTGGGAGTCAAGAGACCCAGTACTTC. Together with reference TRBV9 and TRBJ2-5, the CDR3 gives the full variable domain: DSGVTQTPKHLITATGQRVTLRCSPRSGDLSVYWYQQSLDQGLQFLIQYYNGEERAKGNILERFSAQQFPDLHSELNLSSLELGDSALYFCASSVVGGSQETQYFGPGTRLLVL.

CDR3 sequence (DNA): TGTGCCAGCAGTTCGTCAGTCACTGAAGCTTTCTTT. This gives the protein CASSSSVTEAFF. This chain connects TRBV6-2 or TRBV6-3 to TRBJ1-1; D gene uncertain. The length of the CDR3 is 12 residues. Trimming cost V 4 bases and J 4 bases, with 7 bases left between them. Germline-derived CDR1 and CDR2 are MNHEY and SVGEGT.

This chain joins TRBV5-1 and TRBJ2-1; 8 bases agree with TRBD2. V was pared by 0 bases and J by 9 bases, with 14 bases of the junction left unmatched. CDR3 length: 17 amino acids. The germline CDR1 and CDR2 sequences are SGHRS and YFSETQ. CDR3 DNA: TGCGCCAGCAGCTTGGCCTGGGACGGGAGGGCCGGTGGTGAGCAGTTCTTC. It codes for CASSLAWDGRAGGEQFF. The variable domain in full, with the rest retrieved from reference TRBV5-1 and TRBJ2-1, is KAGVTQTPRYLIKTRGQQVTLSCSPISGHRSVSWYQQTPGQGLQFLFEYFSETQRNKGNFPGRFSGRQFSNSRSEMNVSTLELGDSALYLCASSLAWDGRAGGEQFFGPGTRLTVL.